The rows below give T cell receptor beta chains drawn from one sample of a study of blood T cell repertoires in COVID-19. TCRdb's copy holds only in-frame clones and misses some; the assay was immunoSEQ multiplex PCR. The sample contains under 200,000 clones, about nine tenths of which appear only once. The sequenced material came from peripheral blood. Receptor source: a man between 65 and 85 years old with acute or convalescent COVID-19. The CDR3 runs from the conserved cysteine through the conserved F or W. A D gene is named only where the DNA matches it firmly. Clone size is shown for a subset of rows, as once, few, many or a class of expanded clone.

V,D,size,J,CDR3,DNA
TRBV7-6,TRBD2,once,TRBJ2-2,CASSLAAGTSYTGELFF,TGTGCCAGCAGCTTAGCGGCAGGGACTAGTTACACCGGGGAGCTGTTTTTT
TRBV29-1,TRBD1,-,TRBJ1-6,CSVGTGTNSPLHF,TGCAGCGTTGGGACAGGGACCAATTCACCCCTCCACTTT
TRBV7-2,-,-,TRBJ1-6,CASSFGGDVMPLHF,TGTGCCAGCAGCTTCGGCGGAGATGTAATGCCCCTCCACTTT
TRBV3-1/TRBV3-2,-,few,TRBJ1-6,CASSQGVSPDSPLHF,TGTGCCAGCAGCCAAGGCGTGAGCCCCGATTCACCCCTCCACTTT
TRBV28,-,-,TRBJ1-2,CASSPSNYGYTF,TGTGCCAGCAGTCCATCTAACTATGGCTACACCTTC
TRBV25-1,-,-,TRBJ2-4,CASSGQGIDIQYF,TGTGCCAGCAGTGGGCAGGGGATAGACATTCAGTACTTC
TRBV12-3/TRBV12-4,-,-,TRBJ1-2,CASSLQYSHSYTF,TGTGCCAGCAGCCTGCAGTACAGTCACAGCTACACCTTC
TRBV21-1,-,-,TRBJ2-3,CATGLAGRSDTQYF,TGTGCCACGGGACTAGCGGGTCGCTCAGATACGCAGTATTTT
TRBV5-4,TRBD1,-,TRBJ1-2,CASSSGTGGNYGYTF,TGTGCCAGCAGCTCCGGGACAGGGGGTAACTATGGCTACACCTTC
TRBV4-3,-,-,TRBJ2-3,CASSQEEADTQYF,TGCGCCAGCAGCCAAGAAGAGGCAGATACGCAGTATTTT
TRBV12-3/TRBV12-4,-,-,TRBJ1-1,CASSLNRNTEAFF,TGTGCCAGCAGTTTAAACAGGAACACTGAAGCTTTCTTT
TRBV7-8,-,-,TRBJ1-3,CASSRRQVSGNTIYF,TGTGCCAGCAGCCGACGACAGGTCTCTGGAAACACCATATATTTT
TRBV4-3,TRBD2,-,TRBJ2-3,CASSQVWAGGDTQYF,TGCGCCAGCAGCCAAGTGTGGGCGGGGGGTGATACGCAGTATTTT
TRBV5-1,TRBD2,-,TRBJ2-5,CASSPWTSGRVGGENQYF,TGCGCCAGCAGCCCCTGGACTAGCGGGCGCGTTGGAGGAGAGAACCAGTACTTC
TRBV9,-,-,TRBJ1-6,CASSAGGGRGGSPLHF,TGTGCCAGCAGCGCTGGGGGAGGACGAGGAGGATCACCCCTCCACTTT
TRBV6-5,-,-,TRBJ1-1,CASSLGWGVGTEAFF,TGTGCCAGCAGTTTGGGTTGGGGGGTAGGCACTGAAGCTTTCTTT
TRBV28,-,-,TRBJ1-5,CASSDAVRTNQPQHF,TGTGCCAGCAGCGACGCGGTAAGGACAAATCAGCCCCAGCATTTT
TRBV10-3,-,-,TRBJ2-3,CAISESLTIDTQYF,TGTGCCATCAGTGAGTCGTTAACAATAGATACGCAGTATTTT
TRBV30,-,-,TRBJ1-5,CAWSEKAGDQPQHF,TGTGCCTGGAGTGAGAAGGCGGGGGATCAGCCCCAGCATTTT
TRBV5-1,TRBD1,-,TRBJ2-3,CASRTGVFTDTQYF,TGCGCCAGTCGAACAGGGGTTTTTACAGATACGCAGTATTTT
TRBV4-2,TRBD1,-,TRBJ2-7,CASSPLLRQGATKSYEQYF,TGTGCCAGCAGCCCCCTACTTAGGCAGGGGGCGACGAAGTCCTACGAGCAGTACTTC
TRBV5-1,TRBD2,-,TRBJ2-2,CASSGGGLNTGELFF,TGCGCCAGCTCCGGGGGGGGACTCAACACCGGGGAGCTGTTTTTT
TRBV9,-,few,TRBJ1-6,CASSVGQYNSPLHF,TGTGCCAGCAGCGTAGGGCAGTATAATTCACCCCTCCACTTT
TRBV28,-,once,TRBJ1-5,CASSSSETASNQPQHF,TGTGCCAGCAGTTCATCCGAGACTGCGAGCAATCAGCCCCAGCATTTT
TRBV19,TRBD1,-,TRBJ2-1,CASSVRDRPYNEQFF,TGTGCCAGTAGTGTCCGGGACAGGCCCTACAATGAGCAGTTCTTC
TRBV4-1,-,once,TRBJ1-5,CASSPDFITREGPQHF,TGCGCCAGCAGCCCTGATTTTATAACCAGGGAAGGCCCCCAGCATTTT
TRBV9,TRBD2,-,TRBJ2-1,CASSASGGADGNEQFF,TGTGCCAGCAGCGCTAGCGGGGGGGCGGATGGGAATGAGCAGTTCTTC
TRBV9,TRBD2,-,TRBJ2-1,CASSVATSGRANEQFF,TGTGCCAGCAGCGTGGCCACTAGCGGGAGGGCCAATGAGCAGTTCTTC
TRBV4-3,TRBD1,once,TRBJ1-3,CASSQDLQGGDTIYF,TGCGCCAGCAGCCAAGATCTCCAGGGGGGTGACACCATATATTTT
TRBV7-3,TRBD1,-,TRBJ2-3,CASSPKGRGRGDTQYF,TGTGCCAGCAGCCCCAAAGGCAGGGGGCGTGGAGATACGCAGTATTTT
TRBV5-4,TRBD1,-,TRBJ2-7,CASSLGTGGSYEQYF,TGTGCCAGCAGTCTTGGGACAGGGGGCAGCTACGAGCAGTACTTC
TRBV11-3,TRBD2,-,TRBJ2-1,CASSSKRDNEQFF,TGTGCCAGCAGCTCCAAGCGGGATAATGAGCAGTTCTTC
TRBV27,TRBD1,-,TRBJ1-5,CASSLRGHQPQHF,TGTGCCAGCAGTTTAAGGGGGCATCAGCCCCAGCATTTT
TRBV28,TRBD1,-,TRBJ1-1,CASSGAGGLNTEAFF,TGTGCCTCATCGGGGGCAGGGGGCTTGAACACTGAAGCTTTCTTT
TRBV28,-,-,TRBJ1-1,CASTRPGEAFF,TGTGCCAGCACCCGACCAGGTGAAGCTTTCTTT
TRBV27,TRBD2,-,TRBJ2-1,CASSLSFSGYSSYNEQFF,TGTGCCAGCAGTTTATCATTTAGCGGGTATAGCTCCTACAATGAGCAGTTCTTC
TRBV5-1,-,-,TRBJ1-1,CASSLAGVKTEAFF,TGCGCCAGCAGCTTGGCAGGGGTCAAGACTGAAGCTTTCTTT
TRBV2,-,-,TRBJ1-4,CASTIRGLGEKLFF,TGTGCCAGCACAATACGCGGGCTGGGGGAAAAACTGTTTTTT
TRBV9,TRBD1,-,TRBJ2-5,CASSVGPGQEQETQYF,TGTGCCAGCAGCGTGGGGCCGGGACAGGAACAAGAGACCCAGTACTTC
TRBV10-1,-,-,TRBJ2-2,CASTKRLGELFF,TGCGCCAGCACCAAGCGGCTGGGGGAGCTGTTTTTT
TRBV28,TRBD1,-,TRBJ2-7,CASSSAGTVTYEQYF,TGTGCCAGCAGTTCCGCCGGGACAGTAACCTACGAGCAGTACTTC
TRBV6-5,-,-,TRBJ2-7,CASTIDFGQYF,TGTGCCAGCACTATAGACTTCGGGCAGTACTTC
TRBV28,-,-,TRBJ1-1,CASSPGLEAFF,TGTGCCAGCAGCCCCGGACTTGAAGCTTTCTTT
TRBV9,-,-,TRBJ1-2,CASSDSGGPFGYTF,TGTGCCAGCAGCGATTCTGGAGGACCGTTTGGCTACACCTTC
TRBV9,-,-,TRBJ2-1,CASSGNRENEQFF,TGTGCCAGCAGCGGAAACAGGGAAAATGAGCAGTTCTTC
TRBV7-2,-,-,TRBJ1-2,CASSSPGISNYGYTF,TGTGCCAGCAGCTCCCCAGGGATATCTAACTATGGCTACACCTTC
TRBV2,-,-,TRBJ2-4,CASTEGVAKNIQYF,TGTGCCAGCACCGAGGGGGTAGCCAAAAACATTCAGTACTTC
TRBV5-1,-,-,TRBJ2-5,CASSLAAEETQYF,TGCGCCAGCAGCTTGGCCGCCGAGGAGACCCAGTACTTC
TRBV29-1,-,-,TRBJ1-5,CSVGQQDQPQHF,TGCAGCGTTGGACAGCAAGATCAGCCCCAGCATTTT